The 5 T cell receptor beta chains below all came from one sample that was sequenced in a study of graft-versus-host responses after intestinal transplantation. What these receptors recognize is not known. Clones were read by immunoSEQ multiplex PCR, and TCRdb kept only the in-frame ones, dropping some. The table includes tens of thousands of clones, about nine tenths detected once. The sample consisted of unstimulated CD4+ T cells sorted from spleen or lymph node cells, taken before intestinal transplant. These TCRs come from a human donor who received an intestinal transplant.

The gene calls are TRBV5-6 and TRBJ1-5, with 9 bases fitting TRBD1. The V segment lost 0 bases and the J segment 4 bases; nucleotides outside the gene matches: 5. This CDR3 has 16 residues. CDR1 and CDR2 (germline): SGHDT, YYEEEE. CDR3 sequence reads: CASSLASGTGNQPQHF. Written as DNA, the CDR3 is TGTGCCAGCAGCTTGGCCTCCGGGACAGGGAATCAGCCCCAGCATTTT.

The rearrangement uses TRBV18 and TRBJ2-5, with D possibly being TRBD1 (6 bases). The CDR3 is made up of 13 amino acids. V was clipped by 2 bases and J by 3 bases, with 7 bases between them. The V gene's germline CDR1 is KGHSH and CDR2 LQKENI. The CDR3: CASSPGQKETQYF. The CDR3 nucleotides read TGTGCCAGCTCACCAGGACAGAAAGAGACCCAGTACTTC.

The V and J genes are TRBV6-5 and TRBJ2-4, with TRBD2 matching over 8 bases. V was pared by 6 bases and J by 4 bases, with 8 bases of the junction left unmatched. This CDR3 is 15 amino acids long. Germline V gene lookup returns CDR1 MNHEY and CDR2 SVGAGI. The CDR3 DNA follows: TGTGCCAGCAGCTCCCTCGGGGGGGGAAAAAACATTCAGTACTTC. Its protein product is CASSSLGGGKNIQYF.

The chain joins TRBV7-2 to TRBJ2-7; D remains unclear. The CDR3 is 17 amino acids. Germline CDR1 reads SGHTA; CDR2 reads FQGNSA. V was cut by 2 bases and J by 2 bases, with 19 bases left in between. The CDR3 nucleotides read TGTGCCAGCAGCTTAAAATGGGCAGGCCAAATAGCCTACGAGCAGTACTTC. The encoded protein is CASSLKWAGQIAYEQYF.

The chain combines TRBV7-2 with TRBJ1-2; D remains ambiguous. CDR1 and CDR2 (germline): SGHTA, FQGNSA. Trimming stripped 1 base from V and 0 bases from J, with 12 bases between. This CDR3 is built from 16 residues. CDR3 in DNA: TGTGCCAGCAGCTTAGAGGCGGCCGGAGCTAACTATGGCTACACCTTC. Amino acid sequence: CASSLEAAGANYGYTF.